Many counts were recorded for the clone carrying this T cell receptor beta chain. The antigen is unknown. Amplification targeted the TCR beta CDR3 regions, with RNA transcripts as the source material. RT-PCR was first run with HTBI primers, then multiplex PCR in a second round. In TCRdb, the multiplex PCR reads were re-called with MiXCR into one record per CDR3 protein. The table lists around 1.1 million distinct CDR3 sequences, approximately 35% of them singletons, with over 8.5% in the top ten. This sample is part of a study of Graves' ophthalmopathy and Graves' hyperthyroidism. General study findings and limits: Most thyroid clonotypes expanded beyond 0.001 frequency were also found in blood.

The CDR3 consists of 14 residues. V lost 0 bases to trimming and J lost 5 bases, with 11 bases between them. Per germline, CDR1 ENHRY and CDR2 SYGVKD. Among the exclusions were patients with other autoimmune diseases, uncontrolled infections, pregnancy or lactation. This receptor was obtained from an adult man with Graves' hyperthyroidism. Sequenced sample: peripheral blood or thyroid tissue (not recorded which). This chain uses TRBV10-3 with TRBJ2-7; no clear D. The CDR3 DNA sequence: TGTGCCATCAGTGAGTCGTTGGGTTCTCACGAGCAGTACTTC. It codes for CAISESLGSHEQYF.